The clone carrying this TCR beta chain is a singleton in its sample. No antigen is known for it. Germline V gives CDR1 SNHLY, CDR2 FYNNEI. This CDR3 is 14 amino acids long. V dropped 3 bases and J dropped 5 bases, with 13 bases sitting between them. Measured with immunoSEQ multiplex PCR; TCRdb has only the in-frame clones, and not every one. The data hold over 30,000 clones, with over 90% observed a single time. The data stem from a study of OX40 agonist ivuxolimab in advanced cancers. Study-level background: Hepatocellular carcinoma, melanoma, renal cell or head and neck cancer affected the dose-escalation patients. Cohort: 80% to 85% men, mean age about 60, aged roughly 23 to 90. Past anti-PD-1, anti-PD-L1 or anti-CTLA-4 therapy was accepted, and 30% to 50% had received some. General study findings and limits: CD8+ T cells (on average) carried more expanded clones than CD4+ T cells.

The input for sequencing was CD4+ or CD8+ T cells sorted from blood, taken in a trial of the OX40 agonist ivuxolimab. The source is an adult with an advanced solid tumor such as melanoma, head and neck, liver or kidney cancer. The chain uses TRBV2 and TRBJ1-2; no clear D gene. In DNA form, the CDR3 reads TGTGCCAGCAGTGAGGACGGAGAGATTTATGGCTACACCTTC. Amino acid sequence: CASSEDGEIYGYTF.